This entry lists 25 T cell receptor beta chains sequenced from one sample in a study of blood T cell repertoires in COVID-19. TCRdb's table, derived via immunoSEQ multiplex PCR, lists solely in-frame clones and lacks some. The sample lists about 280,000 clones, 85% occurring once. The specimen sequenced was peripheral blood. Receptors were obtained from a human donor in a cohort sampled during active COVID-19.

In DNA form, the CDR3 reads TGTGCCTGGAGTGGGCCCAATCAGCCCCAGCATTTT. This translates into CAWSGPNQPQHF. This rearrangement joins TRBV30 to TRBJ1-5, with no clear D. From germline, CDR1 is GTSNPN and CDR2 SVGIG (reference sequence). The CDR3 has 12 residues. Trimming removed 1 base at V and 3 bases at J, with 4 bases between.

This clone has just one count. This chain connects TRBV6-2 or TRBV6-3 to TRBJ1-2, with D unclear. Germline loops: CDR1 MNHEY, CDR2 SVGEGT. Trimming stripped 2 bases from V and 4 bases from J, with 5 bases between. The CDR3 is made up of 12 amino acids. The CDR3 nucleotides read TGTGCCAGCAGTTACCTACTCTATGGCTACACCTTC. Translated: CASSYLLYGYTF.

V is TRBV5-1 and J is TRBJ2-2; 10 bases match TRBD1. V was pared by 0 bases and J by 5 bases, with 1 base of the junction left unmatched. Looked up from germline, CDR1 is SGHRS and CDR2 is YFSETQ. The length of the CDR3 is 15 residues. As DNA, the CDR3 is TGCGCCAGCAGCTTGGGACAGGGGGCGACCGGGGAGCTGTTTTTT. Translated: CASSLGQGATGELFF.

This clone occurred once. The chain employs TRBV12-3 or TRBV12-4 and TRBJ2-2; D may be TRBD1 (6 bases). Trimming pared 6 bases from V and 5 bases from J, leaving 7 bases between. CDR3 length: 12 residues. CDR3 loop: CASSTGTGELFF. As DNA, the CDR3 is TGTGCCAGCAGCACAGGGACCGGGGAGCTGTTTTTT.

This clone was counted only a few times. The rearrangement uses TRBV2 and TRBJ2-7; a possible D gene is TRBD1 (6 bases). The CDR3 covers 13 residues. CDR1 SNHLY and CDR2 FYNNEI come from the germline V gene. Trimming took off 8 bases at V and 1 base at J, with 12 bases between the two ends. The CDR3 region has the DNA TGTGCCAGCCTGGGTGGGACATCCTACGAGCAGTACTTC. It specifies CASLGGTSYEQYF.

The V gene is TRBV18, the J gene TRBJ1-1, with D possibly matching TRBD1 (5 bases). This CDR3 has 13 amino acids. V lost 2 bases and J 5 bases, leaving 9 bases between the germline ends. CDR1 KGHSH and CDR2 LQKENI come from the germline V gene. CDR3 residues: CASSPGAGTEAFF. The CDR3 DNA sequence: TGTGCCAGCTCACCAGGGGCTGGGACTGAAGCTTTCTTT.

The CDR3, as DNA: TGTGCCAGTAGTGTATCGGGACAGTTAAAGGATCAGCCCCAGCATTTT. It encodes CASSVSGQLKDQPQHF. The gene calls are TRBV19 and TRBJ1-5, with 7 positions matching TRBD1. Germline V CDR1 and CDR2: LNHDA, SQIVND (reference sequence). The CDR3 contains 16 residues. Trimming at V came to 5 bases and at J to 5 bases, leaving 12 bases not matched to a gene.

The chain combines TRBV10-1 with TRBJ2-1, with D possibly being TRBD1 (6 bases). The V gene lost 2 bases and the J gene lost 7 bases, with 18 bases spanning the gap. In germline, CDR1 is WNHNN, CDR2 SYGVQD (reference sequence). The CDR3 totals 16 residues. As DNA, the CDR3 is TGCGCCAGCAGTGAGGATGTCAGGGGATTGGAGAATGAGCAGTTCTTC. It encodes CASSEDVRGLENEQFF.

This clone qualifies as medium-sized (0.01 to 0.1%). V gene TRBV4-1 combines with J gene TRBJ2-2; unclear D gene. The germline V gene has CDR1 MGHRA and CDR2 YSYEKL. The CDR3 totals 16 residues. Trimming stripped 1 base from V and 6 bases from J, with 15 bases between. The CDR3 protein is CASSQANLVSAGELFF. Here the CDR3 DNA reads TGCGCCAGCAGCCAAGCTAACTTAGTGTCGGCCGGGGAGCTGTTTTTT.

J is TRBJ2-7 and V is TRBV21-1; the table's D gene call, TRBD1, was not cross checked with the DNA. TRBV21-1 represents a pseudogene. The CDR3 has 13 amino acids. The CDR3 nucleotides are TGTGCCATGCTAGGGGGTCGGCTGTGTGAGCAGTACTTC. The encoded protein is CAMLGGRLCEQYF.

Only one count was recorded for this clone. The CDR3 is CASSIQDVDSGELFF. For the CDR3, the DNA is TGTGCCAGTAGTATCCAGGATGTGGATTCCGGGGAGCTGTTTTTT. The chain combines TRBV19 with TRBJ2-2; no clear D gene. There are 15 residues in the CDR3. CDR1 and CDR2 from the germline V gene are LNHDA and SQIVND (reference sequence). The germline V and J ends were trimmed by 3 bases and 6 bases, with 14 bases remaining between them.

This chain connects TRBV12-3 or TRBV12-4 to TRBJ1-1; D is ambiguous. Trimming left V 6 bases short and J 4 bases short, with 12 bases between. The CDR3 is made up of 13 amino acids. The CDR3 DNA follows: TGTGCCAGCAGGCCCAGTATTTCCACTGAAGCTTTCTTT. Translating it yields CASRPSISTEAFF.

The chain recombines TRBV12-3 or TRBV12-4 with TRBJ2-7; 7 bases map to TRBD2. The ends lost 6 bases at V and 7 bases at J; junction bases unmatched: 6. This CDR3 region has 12 residues. CDR3 residues: CASSPGGREQYF. In DNA form, the CDR3 reads TGTGCCAGCAGCCCCGGGGGGAGGGAGCAGTACTTC.

The chain links TRBV7-9 to TRBJ2-1; 9 bases fit TRBD2. From germline, CDR1 is SEHNR and CDR2 FQNEAQ (reference sequence). The CDR3 has 13 residues. Losses at the gene ends were 3 bases for V and 12 bases for J; bases not matched to a gene: 6. The CDR3 bases are TGTGCCAGCAGCTTGGGTAGCGGGAGCGTGCAGTTCTTC. Its protein product is CASSLGSGSVQFF.

This chain uses TRBV2 with TRBJ2-1, with D perhaps matching TRBD1 (5 bases). The germline gives CDR1 SNHLY, CDR2 FYNNEI. The ends were cut back, 7 bases at V and 4 bases at J, with 14 bases in the middle. The CDR3 has 14 amino acids. The CDR3 DNA is TGTGCCAGCAAGGACACCGTCTTTTACAATGAGCAGTTCTTC. Amino acids: CASKDTVFYNEQFF.

This chain connects TRBV4-1 to TRBJ2-1, with 8 bases that match TRBD2. Germline values: CDR1 MGHRA, CDR2 YSYEKL. This CDR3 has 18 residues. V dropped 4 bases and J dropped 8; count of bases not matched to a gene: 19. The CDR3 bases are TGCGCCAGCAGCCCGACTCCTTCTAGAACGGGAGGGAGGGATGAGCAGTTCTTC. Protein product: CASSPTPSRTGGRDEQFF.

The chain combines TRBV3-1 (or the pseudogene TRBV3-2) with TRBJ2-4, with D maybe TRBD1 (6 bases). V was cut by 1 base and J by 8 bases, with 15 bases left in between. The germline V gene encodes CDR1 LGHDT and CDR2 YNNKEL (reference sequence). The CDR3 is 15 amino acids. CDR3 residues: CASSQGVNRADIQYF. The CDR3 DNA reads as TGTGCCAGCAGCCAAGGGGTTAACAGGGCGGACATTCAGTACTTC.

The J gene is TRBJ1-1, the V gene TRBV2; TRBD1 might be the D (5 bases). This CDR3 region has 14 residues. With 8 bases removed from V and 6 bases from J, the gap between germline ends came to 19 bases. CDR1 is SNHLY and CDR2 is FYNNEI in the germline V gene. CDR3: CASETGAVRAEAFF. In DNA form, the CDR3 reads TGTGCCAGCGAGACTGGGGCCGTCAGGGCTGAAGCTTTCTTT.

The rearrangement links TRBV28 to TRBJ2-1, with D possibly TRBD2 on 7 matching bases. Looked up from germline, CDR1 is MDHEN and CDR2 is SYDVKM. The CDR3 consists of 13 residues. V was shortened by 8 bases and J by 12 bases, with 20 bases between the two germline ends. The CDR3 is CASSEGGYKGQFF. The CDR3 DNA reads as TGTGCCAGCTCCGAGGGGGGGTATAAGGGGCAGTTCTTC.

This sequence joins TRBV7-6 and TRBJ1-3, with 8 positions matching TRBD1. The CDR3 sequence is 15 residues long. The junction had 8 bases not matched to a gene; V was cut back by 4 bases and J by 6 bases. CDR1 is SGHVS and CDR2 is FNYEAQ in the germline V gene. Written as DNA, the CDR3 is TGTGCCAGCAGCTCACAAACAGGGGGTTTAAACACCATATATTTT. Its translation: CASSSQTGGLNTIYF.

J is TRBJ1-1 and V is TRBV2; unclear D gene. The germline V and J ends were trimmed by 7 bases and 1 base, with 10 bases remaining between them. From germline, CDR1 is SNHLY and CDR2 FYNNEI. CDR3 length: 13 amino acids. The CDR3 sequence: CASKWQSNTEAFF. In DNA, the CDR3 is TGTGCCAGCAAGTGGCAGTCGAACACTGAAGCTTTCTTT.

CDR3 nucleotide sequence: TGTGCCAGCAGTTACGGCGGACAGGGGTGGGAAGCTTTCTTT. Translated, it gives CASSYGGQGWEAFF. V and J are TRBV6-5 and TRBJ1-1; 9 nucleotides line up with TRBD1. Germline CDR1 MNHEY, CDR2 SVGAGI. The CDR3 length is 14 residues. V was clipped by 2 bases and J by 8 bases; unmatched bases: 6.

The CDR3 DNA reads as TGTGCCAGCAGCGACGGGGGATTAGCCAAAAACATTCAGTACTTC. This encodes CASSDGGLAKNIQYF. The gene calls are TRBV7-9 and TRBJ2-4; D might be TRBD2 (6 bases). Germline CDR1 reads SEHNR; CDR2 reads FQNEAQ (reference sequence). The CDR3 spans 15 residues. V lost 5 bases and J lost 0, with 11 bases in between.

This chain links TRBV21-1 with TRBJ2-1; the table's D gene call, TRBD1, was not cross checked with the DNA. TRBV21-1 is noted as a pseudogene. The CDR3 extends over 15 amino acids. The CDR3 sequence: CASSKLGQGANEQFF. DNA of the CDR3: TGTGCCAGCAGCAAATTGGGGCAGGGGGCGAATGAGCAGTTCTTC.

The V call is TRBV5-4, the J call TRBJ1-1; D unresolved. V was shortened by 0 bases and J by 6 bases, with 18 bases between the two germline ends. The CDR3 contains 16 residues. The germline V gene encodes CDR1 SGHNT and CDR2 YYREEE (reference sequence). In DNA, the CDR3 is TGTGCCAGCAGCTTGGCCGGGCGGCGAGAGCGGGCTGAAGCTTTCTTT. It encodes CASSLAGRRERAEAFF.